This entry features one T cell receptor beta chain sequence. The antigen is undetermined. The CDR3 runs to 16 residues. Germline V gives CDR1 SGHRS, CDR2 YFSETQ. Trimming removed 0 bases from V and 1 base from J, with 13 bases in between. This entry comes from a study of T-cell memory formation after mild COVID-19. As for the study in general: Largely donor-specific sequence clusters came from a couple of donors. Findings and limits, study-wide: The main location of contracting CD4+ clones was CM and EM, and that of contracting CD8+ clones was EMRA.

TCRdb used MiXCR to reprocess the 5' RACE reads, holding one entry per CDR3 protein. The table shows some 130,000 distinct CDR3 sequences, with about 6.5% occurring only once. The sample was PBMCs or a T cell subset sorted from them (not recorded which). This chain links TRBV5-1 with TRBJ2-5, with D tentatively TRBD1 or TRBD2 (5 bases each). This clonotype was sampled from an adult woman who had mild COVID-19 (a few samples of this study predate the infection). Cell type and time point are not known. CDR3 DNA: TGCGCCAGCAGCTTGGTTCCCGGGGCTGGCCAAGAGACCCAGTACTTC. Its translation: CASSLVPGAGQETQYF.